The 21 T cell receptor beta chains given below trace back to one sample, sequenced in a study of CD8 T cells in Susac syndrome. RNA was extracted with the RNeasy kit, and a quantity of roughly 0.5 to 1 ug was reverse transcribed using random hexamers. TCRdb analysed the immunoSEQ multiplex PCR reads with MiXCR anew, one entry per CDR3 protein. In the table there are 170,000 or so distinct CDR3 sequences, 90% to 95% of which are singletons. Sequencing used CD8+ T cells from PBMCs. These receptors all stem from a human donor with multiple sclerosis.

This sequence joins TRBV30 and TRBJ1-2; no reliable D call. V dropped 0 bases and J dropped 1 base, with 9 bases sitting between them. The CDR3 sequence is 14 residues long. Germline V gene data show CDR1 as GTSNPN and CDR2 as SVGIG (reference sequence). This CDR3 reads CAWSVSHLNYGYTF. CDR3 nucleotides: TGTGCCTGGAGTGTATCCCACCTTAACTATGGCTACACCTTC.

This clonotype was found a few times. The rearrangement joins TRBV7-9 to TRBJ2-1, with D hard to call. Germline V lookup: CDR1 SEHNR, CDR2 FQNEAQ (reference sequence). The V end was cut by 0 bases, the J end by 6 bases, with 6 bases between. The CDR3 is made up of 13 amino acids. The CDR3 DNA reads TGTGCCAGCAGCTTAGCCAGGAGCAATGAGCAGTTCTTC. Translation: CASSLARSNEQFF.

J is TRBJ2-5 and V is TRBV27; D ambiguous. Trimming cost V 5 bases and J 2 bases, with 12 bases left between them. Germline CDR1 and CDR2: MNHEY and SMNVEV (reference sequence). The CDR3 length is 14 residues. Here the CDR3 DNA reads TGTGCCAGCAGTCTACTTCGCGAGCAAGAGACCCAGTACTTC. Translation: CASSLLREQETQYF.

This clonotype was counted a single time. The chain employs TRBV27 and TRBJ1-1; tentatively, D is TRBD1 (5 bases). The germline V gene has CDR1 MNHEY and CDR2 SMNVEV (reference sequence). The CDR3 loop spans 13 amino acids. V was trimmed by 8 bases and J by 4 bases, leaving 14 bases between them. The CDR3 spells CASRVRGGTEAFF. CDR3 sequence (DNA): TGTGCCAGCCGCGTGCGGGGGGGCACTGAAGCTTTCTTT.

The chain is built from TRBV25-1 and TRBJ1-2; a possible D gene is TRBD1 (5 bases). V lost 1 base and J lost 2, with 11 bases in between. The CDR3 is 15 residues long. Germline V gives CDR1 MGHDK, CDR2 SYGVNS. The DNA for the CDR3 is TGTGCCAGCAGTGAATTTCGAGACAGCAACTATGGCTACACCTTC. It translates to CASSEFRDSNYGYTF.

This clonotype was counted a single time. The rearrangement links TRBV27 to TRBJ2-1, with 7 bases aligning to TRBD2. Germline lookup yields CDR1 MNHEY and CDR2 SMNVEV (reference sequence). This CDR3 contains 13 residues. The V segment lost 8 bases and the J segment 4 bases; nucleotides outside the gene matches: 5. Here the CDR3 reads CASGGREYNEQFF. CDR3 nucleotides: TGTGCCAGCGGTGGGCGGGAGTACAATGAGCAGTTCTTC.

The V call is TRBV19, the J call TRBJ1-5; tentatively, D is TRBD1 (6 bases). Germline V lookup: CDR1 LNHDA, CDR2 SQIVND (reference sequence). The germline V and J ends were trimmed by 7 bases and 1 base, with 23 bases remaining between them. This CDR3 has 18 amino acids. Here the CDR3 reads CASTRGGGHLFSNQPQHF. In nucleotides, the CDR3 is TGTGCCAGTACCCGAGGGGGGGGACACTTATTCAGCAATCAGCCCCAGCATTTT.

CDR3 loop: CASSLAPGAWTGELFF. For the CDR3, the DNA is TGTGCCAGCAGCTTAGCCCCGGGAGCTTGGACCGGGGAGCTGTTTTTT. The chain recombines TRBV7-2 with TRBJ2-2, with D perhaps TRBD2 (6 bases). Germline-derived CDR1 and CDR2 are SGHTA and FQGNSA. The V gene lost 0 bases and the J gene lost 5 bases, with 13 bases spanning the gap. CDR3 length equals 16 residues.

The rearrangement uses TRBV5-1 and TRBJ1-2, with no clear D. The CDR3 runs 15 residues. The V end was cut by 0 bases, the J end by 2 bases, with 11 bases between. Germline V CDR1 and CDR2: SGHRS, YFSETQ. CDR3 region: CASSLDSGPNYGYTF. The CDR3 DNA reads TGCGCCAGCAGCTTGGATTCTGGCCCGAACTATGGCTACACCTTC.

The V call is TRBV11-2, the J call TRBJ1-1; D may be TRBD1 (6 bases). The V and J ends lost 5 bases and 8 bases respectively, with 18 bases between them. The CDR3 is 14 amino acids. From germline, CDR1 is SGHAT and CDR2 FQNNGV. In DNA form, the CDR3 reads TGTGCCAGCAGCAACCTTCAGGGGTCTCTGGAAGCTTTCTTT. Translated: CASSNLQGSLEAFF.

The V and J genes are TRBV20-1 and TRBJ2-5, with a weak D call TRBD2 (5 bases). Looked up from germline, CDR1 is DFQATT and CDR2 is SNEGSKA (reference sequence). Trimming removed 3 bases at V and 3 bases at J, with 11 bases between. This CDR3 has 13 residues. The CDR3 protein is CSARVPGKETQYF. The CDR3 nucleotides read TGCAGTGCTAGGGTACCGGGGAAAGAGACCCAGTACTTC.

The chain has TRBV7-9 and TRBJ1-2; D not certain. V shed 5 bases and J shed 6 bases, with 10 bases lying between them. CDR3 length: 12 residues. Germline CDR1 and CDR2: SEHNR and FQNEAQ (reference sequence). The CDR3, as DNA: TGTGCCAGCAGCCCAGAAGGACATGGCTACACCTTC. Protein sequence: CASSPEGHGYTF.

This chain joins TRBV27 and TRBJ1-4, with 7 bases identical to TRBD1. The CDR3 has 15 amino acids. CDR1 is MNHEY, CDR2 SMNVEV, per germline (reference sequence). The trim removed 4 bases at V and 8 bases at J, leaving 10 bases unmatched. In DNA, the CDR3 is TGTGCCAGCAGTTCGCGGGACAGCTCGAACGAAAAACTGTTTTTT. It encodes CASSSRDSSNEKLFF.

V and J are TRBV27 and TRBJ2-2, with D hard to call. CDR1 and CDR2 from the germline V gene are MNHEY and SMNVEV (reference sequence). Between the trimmed V and J ends, which lost 3 bases and 1 base, there was a span of 6 bases. This CDR3 is 14 amino acids long. The CDR3 region is CASSFARNTGELFF. DNA of the CDR3: TGTGCCAGCAGTTTTGCCCGGAACACCGGGGAGCTGTTTTTT.

Only a few counts were recorded for this clonotype. CDR3 in DNA: TGCAGCGTTGAAGATAACTATGGCTACACCTTC. Amino acid sequence: CSVEDNYGYTF. This chain joins TRBV29-1 and TRBJ1-2; no clear D gene. This CDR3 contains 11 residues. From germline, CDR1 is SQVTM and CDR2 ANQGSEA. V lost 0 bases and J lost 1, with 0 bases in between. The whole variable domain, remainder taken from reference TRBV29-1 and TRBJ1-2, is SAVISQKPSRDICQRGTSLTIQCQVDSQVTMMFWYRQQPGQSLTLIATANQGSEATYESGFVIDKFPISRPNLTFSTLTVSNMSPEDSSIYLCSVEDNYGYTFGSGTRLTVV.

This rearrangement joins TRBV29-1 to TRBJ2-7; D might be TRBD2 (6 bases). Looked up from germline, CDR1 is SQVTM and CDR2 is ANQGSEA. The CDR3 extends over 11 amino acids. The V end lost 6 bases, the J end lost 3 bases, and 9 bases lay between the germline ends. The CDR3 reads CSVLADYEQYF. CDR3 in DNA: TGCAGCGTCTTAGCGGACTACGAGCAGTACTTC.

The genes are TRBV12-3 or TRBV12-4 and TRBJ2-1; no reliable D call. Trimming removed 4 bases at V and 7 bases at J, with 8 bases between. The CDR3 has 12 residues. The CDR3 is CASSSLLNEQFF. DNA for the CDR3: TGTGCCAGCAGTTCCCTGTTGAATGAGCAGTTCTTC.

Written as DNA, the CDR3 is TGTGCCAGCAGCTCGCCCCGGGACCCTCGCGATGATGAGCAGTTCTTC. Residues: CASSSPRDPRDDEQFF. The chain is built from TRBV7-6 and TRBJ2-1; D is tentatively TRBD1 or TRBD2 (5 bases each). The CDR3 is made up of 16 amino acids. The V gene's germline CDR1 is SGHVS and CDR2 FNYEAQ. V shed 4 bases and J shed 8 bases, with 21 bases lying between them.

The chain recombines TRBV27 with TRBJ2-1; tentatively, D is TRBD2 (6 bases). Germline-derived CDR1 and CDR2 are MNHEY and SMNVEV (reference sequence). Trimming took off 7 bases at V and 6 bases at J, with 10 bases between the two ends. The CDR3 has 12 amino acids. The CDR3 DNA reads as TGTGCCAGCACCATGGGGGGCAATGAGCAGTTCTTC. Its translation: CASTMGGNEQFF.

The chain joins TRBV11-1 to TRBJ2-7, with 8 bases fitting TRBD2. The CDR3 runs to 15 residues. CDR1 and CDR2 from the germline V gene are SGHAT and FQDESV (reference sequence). V shed 0 bases, J shed 6 bases, and the junction held 7 bases outside the gene matches. The chain's CDR3 is CASSLAAGVQSEQYF. CDR3 nucleotides: TGTGCCAGCAGCTTAGCAGCGGGGGTCCAGAGCGAGCAGTACTTC.

The chain combines TRBV6-1 with TRBJ1-2; 7 bases align to TRBD1. J was trimmed by 0 bases and V by 3 bases; bases with no gene match: 10. This CDR3 has 17 residues. The germline V gene encodes CDR1 MNHNS and CDR2 SASEGT. This CDR3 is CASSDRAGGEANYGYTF. In DNA form, the CDR3 reads TGTGCCAGCAGTGACCGGGCAGGGGGAGAGGCTAACTATGGCTACACCTTC.